Reported below is one TCR beta chain. This sample is part of a study of T cell changes during pregnancy in multiple sclerosis. Sequencing was performed with immunoSEQ multiplex PCR; in TCRdb, only in-frame clones are kept and a portion is missing. The table has tens of thousands of clones, around 90% seen once. After removal of 2 bases from V and 4 bases from J, the junction contained 4 bases not matched to a gene. The CDR3 sequence is 14 residues long. Germline CDR1 is SGHDT and CDR2 is YYEEEE. This sequence originates from a female donor in good health, enrolled as a control in a pregnancy study. This sequence joins TRBV5-6 and TRBJ2-3; 7 bases align to TRBD2. The starting material was CD4+ T cells from peripheral blood mononuclear cells, obtained in the third trimester of pregnancy. The CDR3 DNA reads as TGTGCCAGCAGCTTAGTTCGGGGGGCAGATACGCAGTATTTT. Translating it yields CASSLVRGADTQYF. Looking up the rest from reference TRBV5-6 and TRBJ2-3 gives the full variable domain: DAGVTQSPTHLIKTRGQQVTLRCSPKSGHDTVSWYQQALGQGPQFIFQYYEEEERQRGNFPDRFSGHQFPNYSSELNVNALLLGDSALYLCASSLVRGADTQYFGPGTRLTVL.